One sample yielded the 17 T cell receptor beta chains listed below, sequenced in a study of blood T cell repertoires in COVID-19. TCRdb's table, derived via immunoSEQ multiplex PCR, lists solely in-frame clones and lacks some. The sample records under 200,000 clones, 82% being singletons. Specimen: peripheral blood. Receptors were obtained from a woman aged 60-70 years with COVID-19, enrolled during active disease.

The V and J genes are TRBV24-1 and TRBJ2-1, with D tentatively TRBD1 (6 bases). The CDR3 spans 10 residues. V lost 10 bases to trimming and J lost 8 bases, with 8 bases between them. Germline assignment: CDR1 KGHDR and CDR2 SFDVKD. CDR3 protein: CATKGDEQFF. CDR3 DNA: TGTGCCACAAAGGGGGATGAGCAGTTCTTC.

The chain has TRBV2 and TRBJ1-4; D call uncertain. The V end was cut by 1 base, the J end by 0 bases, with 6 bases between. The CDR3 runs 15 residues. CDR1 is SNHLY and CDR2 is FYNNEI in the germline V gene. The CDR3 reads CASSEGRTTNEKLFF. The CDR3, as DNA: TGTGCCAGCAGTGAAGGGCGGACAACTAATGAAAAACTGTTTTTT.

The V call is TRBV29-1, the J call TRBJ1-2, with D possibly matching TRBD1 (5 bases). V was clipped by 4 bases and J by 6 bases, with 12 bases between them. This CDR3 spans 12 amino acids. Germline CDR1 is SQVTM and CDR2 is ANQGSEA. This CDR3 is CSVGYWGDGYTF. The DNA of the CDR3 is TGCAGCGTTGGGTATTGGGGCGATGGCTACACCTTC.

CDR3 sequence: CSVYRDRHYGYTF. CDR3 nucleotide sequence: TGCAGCGTTTACCGGGACAGACACTATGGCTACACCTTC. The V gene is TRBV29-1, the J gene TRBJ1-2; TRBD1 aligns across 7 bases. Trimming removed 5 bases from V and 3 bases from J; junction bases left unmatched: 6. Germline CDR1 and CDR2: SQVTM and ANQGSEA. This CDR3 has 13 amino acids.

The chain carries TRBV18 and TRBJ1-4, with TRBD1 identical over 7 bases. V gave up 6 bases and J gave up 7 bases; unmatched junction bases: 11. The CDR3 length is 15 residues. Germline CDR1 is KGHSH and CDR2 is LQKENI. DNA of the CDR3: TGTGCCAGCTCGACCAGACAGGGTGTTGGTGAAAAACTGTTTTTT. It is translated as CASSTRQGVGEKLFF.

This clone was seen once. J is TRBJ1-1 and V is TRBV12-3 or TRBV12-4; D is ambiguous. This CDR3 region has 13 residues. V lost 7 bases, J lost 6 bases, and 15 bases lay in between. The CDR3 spells CASIISATAEAFF. CDR3 coding DNA: TGTGCCAGCATCATTTCGGCGACTGCTGAAGCTTTCTTT.

The V gene is TRBV5-1, the J gene TRBJ2-7; TRBD2 aligns across 13 bases. This CDR3 has 15 residues. CDR1 and CDR2 (germline): SGHRS, YFSETQ. Trimming took 2 bases from V and 4 from J; bases not matched to a gene: 3. This CDR3 reads CASSLGTSGTYEQYF. The CDR3 DNA follows: TGCGCCAGCAGCTTAGGGACTAGCGGGACATACGAGCAGTACTTC.

This chain uses TRBV30 with TRBJ2-1, with D hard to call. The germline V gene has CDR1 GTSNPN and CDR2 SVGIG (reference sequence). The CDR3 has 11 residues. Trimming removed 1 base at V and 9 bases at J, with 7 bases between. The CDR3 loop reads CAWSDWAEQFF. In DNA form, the CDR3 reads TGTGCCTGGAGTGACTGGGCTGAGCAGTTCTTC.

V and J are TRBV27 and TRBJ1-1; possible D gene TRBD1, 6 bases. Trimming took off 4 bases at V and 4 bases at J, with 13 bases between the two ends. From germline, CDR1 is MNHEY and CDR2 SMNVEV (reference sequence). This CDR3 contains 14 residues. The chain's CDR3 is CASSSHGGLTEAFF. The CDR3 DNA follows: TGTGCCAGCAGTTCCCACGGGGGGCTCACTGAAGCTTTCTTT.

Only one count was recorded for this clone. The V and J genes are TRBV5-5 and TRBJ2-7, with TRBD1 matching 8 bases. The CDR3 totals 13 residues. After removal of 5 bases from V and 4 bases from J, the junction contained 5 bases not matched to a gene. CDR1 is SGHKS, CDR2 YYEKEE, per germline (reference sequence). This CDR3 is CASSMTGAYEQYF. The CDR3, as DNA: TGTGCCAGCAGTATGACAGGGGCTTACGAGCAGTACTTC.

This clone was counted a few times. The rearrangement links TRBV28 to TRBJ1-3, with unresolved D. CDR3 size: 16 residues. CDR1 and CDR2 from the germline V gene are MDHEN and SYDVKM. Between the trimmed V and J ends, which lost 5 bases and 4 bases, there was a span of 18 bases. The DNA of the CDR3 is TGTGCCAGCAGTCTCTCGGGTAGACGGTGGGGAAACACCATATATTTT. Encoded protein: CASSLSGRRWGNTIYF.

The chain combines TRBV19 with TRBJ1-3, with D hard to call. V lost 8 bases and J 0 bases, leaving 17 bases between the germline ends. This CDR3 has 16 amino acids. The germline gives CDR1 LNHDA, CDR2 SQIVND (reference sequence). This chain's CDR3 is CASRPQTTLSGNTIYF. In nucleotides, the CDR3 is TGTGCCAGTCGGCCACAGACAACACTCTCTGGAAACACCATATATTTT.

The CDR3 DNA reads as TGTGCCAGCAGCGTAGTTGGCGGGGGGGCCCCAGATACGCAGTATTTT. This gives the protein CASSVVGGGAPDTQYF. The chain is built from TRBV9 and TRBJ2-3; 9 bases fit TRBD2. The CDR3 extends over 16 amino acids. Germline values: CDR1 SGDLS, CDR2 YYNGEE. V trimming: 0 bases; J trimming: 4 bases; junction bases outside the gene matches: 6.

The gene calls are TRBV7-2 and TRBJ1-4; no firm D call. The V gene's germline CDR1 is SGHTA and CDR2 FQGNSA. The CDR3 contains 16 residues. Trimming stripped 6 bases from V and 2 bases from J, with 16 bases between. CDR3 region: CASSPESVATNEKLFF. The CDR3 bases are TGTGCCAGCAGTCCGGAGTCAGTAGCGACTAATGAAAAACTGTTTTTT.

The rearrangement joins TRBV4-1 to TRBJ1-6, with D uncertain. Germline V gene lookup returns CDR1 MGHRA and CDR2 YSYEKL. This CDR3 comprises 15 residues. Trimming shortened V by 0 bases and J by 7 bases, and 10 bases separated the two germline ends. The CDR3 protein is CASSQDGPANSPLHF. Written as DNA, the CDR3 is TGCGCCAGCAGCCAAGATGGGCCGGCAAATTCACCCCTCCACTTT.

The table lists this clone with a few counts. CDR3 DNA: TGTGCCAGCAGCCGCAAGATTCCGGCGGGGCCAGCCTACGAGCAGTACGTC. As protein: CASSRKIPAGPAYEQYV. This sequence joins TRBV21-1 and TRBJ2-7; the table's D call of TRBD2 was not tested on the DNA. TRBV21-1 is listed as a pseudogene. The length of the CDR3 is 17 residues.

The chain couples TRBV19 to TRBJ1-4; 7 nucleotides agree with TRBD1. Germline V CDR1 and CDR2: LNHDA, SQIVND (reference sequence). The CDR3 has 15 amino acids. The V gene end was trimmed by 7 bases and the J gene end by 8 bases; junction bases not matched to a gene: 13. CDR3 amino acids: CASTPQGVQGEKLFF. The CDR3 nucleotides are TGTGCCAGTACCCCCCAGGGGGTACAAGGAGAAAAACTGTTTTTT. Based on the CDR3 plus reference TRBV19 and TRBJ1-4, the full variable domain is DGGITQSPKYLFRKEGQNVTLSCEQNLNHDAMYWYRQDPGQGLRLIYYSQIVNDFQKGDIAEGYSVSREKKESFPLTVTSAQKNPTAFYLCASTPQGVQGEKLFFGSGTQLSVL.